Presented here are 29 T cell receptor beta chains from one specimen sequenced in a study of human T cells and chemical hapten exposure. TCRdb processed the RACE reads anew with MiXCR; each CDR3 protein has one entry. The sample carries 300,000 to 450,000 distinct CDR3 sequences, roughly 4.8% recorded once. As to time point: patch test 1, 2 weeks after DPC sensitization. The treatment: therapeutic diphenylcyclopropenone sensitization with weekly scalp DPC. Material: whole blood, obtained in connection with sensitization to the hapten diphenylcyclopropenone (DPC). Every receptor here comes from a woman between 50 and 59 years old with alopecia areata. Some clones in this sample may be carry-over from other donors' samples.

This clonotype was observed a handful of times. The rearrangement joins TRBV7-9 to TRBJ1-5; no definite D call. The CDR3 consists of 15 residues. CDR1 and CDR2 (germline): SEHNR, FQNEAQ (reference sequence). With 0 bases removed from V and 0 bases from J, the gap between germline ends came to 6 bases. CDR3 bases: TGTGCCAGCAGCTTAGCGGATAATAGCAATCAGCCCCAGCATTTT. It encodes CASSLADNSNQPQHF. The full variable domain, rest sourced from reference TRBV7-9 and TRBJ1-5, is DTGVSQNPRHKITKRGQNVTFRCDPISEHNRLYWYRQTLGQGPEFLTYFQNEAQLEKSRLLSDRFSAERPKGSFSTLEIQRTEQGDSAMYLCASSLADNSNQPQHFGDGTRLSIL.

The chain recombines TRBV15 with TRBJ1-5; no firm D call. Trimming took 4 bases from V and 9 from J, leaving 7 bases between them. CDR3 length equals 11 residues. Germline values: CDR1 LNHNV, CDR2 YYDKDF (reference sequence). The CDR3 here is CATSIGGPQHF. CDR3 DNA sequence: TGTGCCACCAGCATAGGAGGGCCCCAGCATTTT.

J is TRBJ1-1 and V is TRBV4-1; tentatively, D is TRBD1 (5 bases). This CDR3 is built from 16 residues. Trimming shortened V by 0 bases and J by 3 bases, and 14 bases separated the two germline ends. Germline values: CDR1 MGHRA, CDR2 YSYEKL. The CDR3 DNA reads as TGCGCCAGCAGCCAAGATGCTTATGGGGGAGACACTGAAGCTTTCTTT. Translation: CASSQDAYGGDTEAFF.

This clonotype was observed a handful of times. The CDR3 sequence: CASSEKGQTNEKLFF. CDR3 coding DNA: TGTGCCAGCAGTGAGAAAGGGCAGACTAATGAAAAACTGTTTTTT. J is TRBJ1-4 and V is TRBV6-1; D remains unclear. The germline V gene encodes CDR1 MNHNS and CDR2 SASEGT. Trimming shortened V by 3 bases and J by 2 bases, and 10 bases separated the two germline ends. This CDR3 region has 15 residues.

This clonotype was seen at least ten times. The genes are TRBV29-1 and TRBJ2-7, with 8 bases matching TRBD2. CDR3 size: 13 residues. J gave up 5 bases and V 4 bases, and 7 bases lay outside the gene matches. CDR1 and CDR2 (germline): SQVTM, ANQGSEA. The CDR3 reads CSVGSGRMNEQYF. The CDR3, as DNA: TGCAGCGTTGGGAGCGGGAGAATGAACGAGCAGTACTTC.

This clonotype turned up a few times. The chain has TRBV11-2 and TRBJ2-3; the D gene is possibly TRBD2 (7 bases). Germline values: CDR1 SGHAT, CDR2 FQNNGV. V lost 1 base to trimming and J lost 4 bases, with 12 bases between them. This CDR3 spans 15 amino acids. CDR3 bases: TGTGCCAGCAGCTTAGGGGGGGGCCTCGCAGATACGCAGTATTTT. Amino acids: CASSLGGGLADTQYF. The variable domain in full, completed from reference TRBV11-2 and TRBJ2-3, reads EAGVAQSPRYKIIEKRQSVAFWCNPISGHATLYWYQQILGQGPKLLIQFQNNGVVDDSQLPKDRFSAERLKGVDSTLKIQPAKLEDSAVYLCASSLGGGLADTQYFGPGTRLTVL.

This clonotype was seen more than once but under ten times. This chain links TRBV28 with TRBJ2-3; 12 bases fit TRBD2. The germline CDR1 and CDR2 sequences are MDHEN and SYDVKM. The CDR3 consists of 16 residues. The V gene end was trimmed by 5 bases and the J gene end by 3 bases; junction bases not matched to a gene: 6. The CDR3 DNA is TGTGCCAGCAGTAAACTAGCGGGAGGAAAGACAGATACGCAGTATTTT. Its translation: CASSKLAGGKTDTQYF.

This clonotype was seen ten or more times. The chain couples TRBV5-1 to TRBJ2-1; 8 positions match TRBD2. Unmatched junction bases numbered 6, after V lost 4 bases and J lost 0 bases. This CDR3 comprises 16 residues. Germline V gives CDR1 SGHRS, CDR2 YFSETQ. The CDR3 DNA reads as TGCGCCAGCAGCCCCGGGAGGGGGGGCTCCTACAATGAGCAGTTCTTC. Its protein product is CASSPGRGGSYNEQFF.

Comments on this clonotype: This could be a read error, since a much larger clone is one nucleotide away. J is TRBJ2-5 and V is TRBV24-1, with TRBD2 identical over 11 bases. The germline V gene has CDR1 KGHDR and CDR2 SFDVKD. The CDR3 has 19 residues. J was trimmed by 1 base and V by 2 bases; bases with no gene match: 11. The CDR3 DNA sequence: TGTGCCACCAGTGATTCCGGAGTAGCGGGAGGGCCTCGCCAAGAGACCCAGTACTTC. This sequence encodes CATSDSGVAGGPRQETQYF.

This clonotype was seen a few times. The V gene is TRBV9, the J gene TRBJ2-2; 9 bases match TRBD1. The CDR3 has 15 amino acids. The V and J ends lost 4 bases and 5 bases, in that order; junction bases with no gene match: 6. CDR1 is SGDLS, CDR2 YYNGEE, per germline. CDR3 region: CASSPAQGATGELFF. DNA of the CDR3: TGTGCCAGCAGCCCTGCACAGGGGGCGACCGGGGAGCTGTTTTTT.

This clonotype was seen ten or more times. This chain connects TRBV6-1 to TRBJ1-2, with 8 bases that match TRBD1. The CDR3 extends over 14 amino acids. Per the germline V gene, CDR1 is MNHNS and CDR2 is SASEGT. After removal of 4 bases from V and 6 bases from J, the junction contained 7 bases not matched to a gene. The CDR3 bases are TGTGCCAGCAGTGGCACCGGACAGGGAGATGGCTACACCTTC. This codes for CASSGTGQGDGYTF.

This clonotype was observed many times. V usage is TRBV6-1 and J usage is TRBJ1-1; a weak D match, TRBD1 (6 bases). V gave up 4 bases and J gave up 0 bases, with 9 bases separating them. This CDR3 comprises 14 residues. Germline V CDR1 and CDR2: MNHNS, SASEGT. The CDR3 coding sequence is TGTGCCAGCAGTGGGACAGCTATGAACACTGAAGCTTTCTTT. Amino acids: CASSGTAMNTEAFF.

The CDR3 sequence: CASTVARDTFFEQYF. CDR3 sequence (DNA): TGTGCCAGCACCGTAGCCCGGGACACTTTTTTTGAGCAGTACTTC. The V gene is TRBV7-8, the J gene TRBJ2-7, with D maybe TRBD1 (6 bases). CDR3 length: 15 amino acids. V lost 7 bases and J lost 7, with 23 bases in between. The germline gives CDR1 SGHVS, CDR2 FQNEAQ.

This clonotype was observed many times. This sequence joins TRBV29-1 and TRBJ2-7, with D uncertain. V gave up 2 bases and J gave up 7 bases, with 12 bases separating them. The CDR3 contains 12 residues. Germline loops: CDR1 SQVTM, CDR2 ANQGSEA. The CDR3 region has the DNA TGCAGCGTTGAATCTCGACGTGGGGAGCAGTACTTC. It encodes CSVESRRGEQYF.

The chain joins TRBV20-1 to TRBJ1-4, with D possibly TRBD1 on 5 matching bases. V shed 2 bases and J shed 6 bases, with 10 bases lying between them. Per germline, CDR1 DFQATT and CDR2 SNEGSKA (reference sequence). The CDR3 is made up of 13 amino acids. The CDR3 coding sequence is TGCAGTGCTAGAAGACAGTTAGATGAAAAACTGTTTTTT. Encoded protein: CSARRQLDEKLFF.

This clonotype was counted at least ten times. The genes are TRBV3-1 and TRBJ2-1; 7 positions agree with TRBD2. J was trimmed by 5 bases and V by 11 bases; bases with no gene match: 12. Germline V lookup: CDR1 LGHDT, CDR2 YNNKEL (reference sequence). This CDR3 region has 14 residues. The CDR3 DNA is TGTGCCTGCCCGCGGGAGACGTGGAACAATGAGCAGTTCTTC. Amino acids: CACPRETWNNEQFF.

The table lists this clonotype with a few counts. The CDR3 sequence is CASSQLGTAGYEQYF. CDR3 DNA: TGTGCCAGCAGCCAACTCGGGACAGCAGGCTACGAGCAGTACTTC. This chain uses TRBV14 with TRBJ2-7, with 7 bases that match TRBD1. The CDR3 extends over 15 amino acids. V lost 2 bases and J lost 3; bases outside the gene matches: 7. The V gene's germline CDR1 is SGHDN and CDR2 FVKESK.

Only a few counts were recorded for this clonotype. This chain links TRBV27 with TRBJ1-6; D is perhaps TRBD1 (5 bases). V dropped 0 bases and J dropped 8 bases, with 17 bases sitting between them. The CDR3 is made up of 17 amino acids. CDR1 MNHEY and CDR2 SMNVEV come from the germline V gene (reference sequence). For the CDR3, the DNA is TGTGCCAGCAGTTTATCGGTCTCGGGGGGATACGATTCACCCCTCCACTTT. Translated: CASSLSVSGGYDSPLHF.

This clonotype appeared many times. The chain joins TRBV30 to TRBJ2-1; perhaps TRBD2 as D (6 bases). Trimming took off 3 bases at V and 4 bases at J, with 16 bases between the two ends. This CDR3 is 15 amino acids long. The V gene's germline CDR1 is GTSNPN and CDR2 SVGIG (reference sequence). The DNA of the CDR3 is TGTGCCTGGAGGAGGAGGGAGCTCCCTTACAATGAGCAGTTCTTC. Its translation: CAWRRRELPYNEQFF.

Points on this clonotype: Given a much more abundant clone one base away, this may be a read error. This chain links TRBV7-9 with TRBJ2-5, with TRBD2 matching over 8 bases. This CDR3 is 14 amino acids long. Trimming at V came to 3 bases and at J to 5 bases, leaving 5 bases not matched to a gene. The V gene's germline CDR1 is SEHNR and CDR2 FQNEAQ (reference sequence). CDR3 DNA: TGTGCCAGCAGCTTGGGACTAGGGAATGAGACCCAGTACTTC. It yields the protein CASSLGLGNETQYF.

This clonotype was recorded many times. This may come from a read error, since a much larger clone is one base off. The V and J genes are TRBV13 and TRBJ2-7; D gene uncertain. The V and J ends lost 4 bases and 5 bases respectively, with 6 bases between them. CDR1 PRHDT and CDR2 FYEKMQ come from the germline V gene (reference sequence). The CDR3 consists of 11 residues. CDR3 amino acids: CASSSPDEQYF. CDR3 sequence (DNA): TGTGCCAGCAGCTCCCCCGACGAGCAGTACTTC.

Ten or more counts support this clonotype. This chain links TRBV29-1 with TRBJ1-4, with D tentatively TRBD1 (5 bases). The CDR3 spans 13 residues. Germline V CDR1 and CDR2: SQVTM, ANQGSEA. V was shortened by 3 bases and J by 10 bases, with 15 bases between the two germline ends. CDR3 loop: CSVDLGHSGKLFF. DNA for the CDR3: TGCAGCGTTGATCTAGGACACAGTGGAAAACTGTTTTTT.

This clonotype showed up just a few times. The V call is TRBV24-1, the J call TRBJ2-1; D is ambiguous. Germline CDR1 is KGHDR and CDR2 is SFDVKD. The V gene lost 4 bases and the J gene lost 0 bases, with 6 bases spanning the gap. The CDR3 contains 14 residues. CDR3 in DNA: TGTGCCACCAGTGACACTTCCTCCTACAATGAGCAGTTCTTC. It encodes CATSDTSSYNEQFF.

This clonotype was detected only a few times. The chain couples TRBV18 to TRBJ2-7; D not resolved. Trimming left V 2 bases short and J 7 bases short, with 9 bases between. The CDR3 runs to 12 residues. The germline V gene encodes CDR1 KGHSH and CDR2 LQKENI. DNA for the CDR3: TGTGCCAGCTCACCAGGGCGAGGAGAGCAGTACTTC. Its protein product is CASSPGRGEQYF.

This clonotype has at least ten counts. V and J are TRBV24-1 and TRBJ2-5, with D hard to call. The CDR3 has 18 residues. V lost 4 bases and J 7 bases, leaving 27 bases between the germline ends. Looked up from germline, CDR1 is KGHDR and CDR2 is SFDVKD. The CDR3 nucleotides are TGTGCCACCAGTGACCCTACGTCTAACGTAGGGTCCTGGAGGACCCAGTACTTC. Translating gives CATSDPTSNVGSWRTQYF.

This clonotype was counted many times. This chain links TRBV2 with TRBJ1-5; 8 bases match TRBD1. The CDR3 is 16 amino acids. Germline V lookup: CDR1 SNHLY, CDR2 FYNNEI. V was clipped by 5 bases and J by 10 bases; unmatched bases: 16. CDR3 protein: CASSLWLDREGTPQHF. The CDR3 nucleotides read TGTGCCAGCAGTCTATGGCTGGACAGGGAAGGAACACCCCAGCATTTT.

Ten or more counts support this clonotype. The CDR3 nucleotides read TGTGCCAGCAGTTTTCAGGCAGGCGGGGGCGAGCAGTACTTC. This translates into CASSFQAGGGEQYF. The chain links TRBV28 to TRBJ2-7; 7 nucleotides line up with TRBD2. Germline V gives CDR1 MDHEN, CDR2 SYDVKM. CDR3 length: 14 residues. J gave up 6 bases and V 3 bases, and 8 bases lay outside the gene matches.

This clonotype occurred many times. The rearrangement uses TRBV2 and TRBJ1-1; D is ambiguous. From germline, CDR1 is SNHLY and CDR2 FYNNEI. Trimming took 8 bases from V and 2 from J, leaving 12 bases between them. This CDR3 comprises 13 residues. In DNA form, the CDR3 reads TGTGCCAGCGGGCGGGTAAGAAACACTGAAGCTTTCTTT. Protein product: CASGRVRNTEAFF.

This clonotype came up a few times. The chain has TRBV12-3 or TRBV12-4 and TRBJ2-2, with D maybe TRBD1 (5 bases). This CDR3 is built from 15 residues. V was clipped by 1 base and J by 2 bases, with 8 bases between them. The CDR3: CASSLEQANTGELFF. CDR3 coding DNA: TGTGCCAGCAGTTTAGAACAGGCAAACACCGGGGAGCTGTTTTTT.